This T cell receptor beta chain was identified during a study of blood T cell repertoires in COVID-19. Looking at the study overall: Specimens from acute and convalescent COVID-19 originated in the United States, Italy and Spain. T cells, B-cell-depleted T cells, or PBMCs supplied cDNA or gDNA.

This clone was counted between two and nine times. In the authors' methods: The authors estimated nucleated cell counts from reference gene primer amplification. Sequencing was performed with immunoSEQ multiplex PCR; in TCRdb, only in-frame clones are kept and a portion is missing. From that table come the V and J calls and clone size; the DNA was used to work out D and trimming. The sample comprises some 50,000 clones, about 86% of which are singletons, and 3.5% to 4.5% rests with the top ten. This TCR was sampled from a man between 45 and 60 years old with acute or convalescent COVID-19. Material: peripheral blood.

The CDR3 nucleotides read TGTGCCAGCAGCTTGGGACTCAACTATGGCTACACCTTC. This encodes CASSLGLNYGYTF. V is TRBV7-9 and J is TRBJ1-2; a weak D match, TRBD1 (5 bases). The CDR3 consists of 13 residues. Trimming stripped 3 bases from V and 2 bases from J, with 7 bases between. CDR1 SEHNR and CDR2 FQNEAQ come from the germline V gene (reference sequence).